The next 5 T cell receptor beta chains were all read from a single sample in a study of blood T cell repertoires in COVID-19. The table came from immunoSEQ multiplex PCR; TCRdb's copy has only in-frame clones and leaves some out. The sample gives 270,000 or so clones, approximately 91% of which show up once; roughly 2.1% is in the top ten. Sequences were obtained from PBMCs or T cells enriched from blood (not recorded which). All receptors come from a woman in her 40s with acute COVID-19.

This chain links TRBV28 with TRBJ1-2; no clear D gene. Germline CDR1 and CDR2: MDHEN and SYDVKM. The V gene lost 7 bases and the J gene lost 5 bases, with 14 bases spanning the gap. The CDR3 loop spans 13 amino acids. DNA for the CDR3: TGTGCCAGCACCCAGTCTGCCCGTTATGGCTACACCTTC. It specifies CASTQSARYGYTF.

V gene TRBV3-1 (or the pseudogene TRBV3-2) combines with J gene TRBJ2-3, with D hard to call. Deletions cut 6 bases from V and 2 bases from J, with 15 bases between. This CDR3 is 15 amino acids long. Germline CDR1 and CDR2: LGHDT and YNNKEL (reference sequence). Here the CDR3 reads CASSLNAGPTDTQYF. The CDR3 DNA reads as TGTGCCAGCAGTCTTAATGCAGGTCCCACAGATACGCAGTATTTT.

For the CDR3, the DNA is TGTGCCAGCAGCTTAGATAGCGGGGTCTCCTACAATGAGCAGTTCTTC. It yields the protein CASSLDSGVSYNEQFF. The chain recombines TRBV7-8 with TRBJ2-1; 8 nucleotides line up with TRBD2. In germline, CDR1 is SGHVS, CDR2 FQNEAQ. V was pared by 1 base and J by 0 bases, with 2 bases of the junction left unmatched. The CDR3 is 16 amino acids.

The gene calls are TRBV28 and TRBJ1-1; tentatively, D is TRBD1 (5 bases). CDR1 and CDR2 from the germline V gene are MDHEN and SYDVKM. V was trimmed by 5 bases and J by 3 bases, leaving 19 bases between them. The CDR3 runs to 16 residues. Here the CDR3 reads CASSTGTIQPDTEAFF. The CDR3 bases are TGTGCCAGCAGTACCGGGACTATCCAACCGGACACTGAAGCTTTCTTT.

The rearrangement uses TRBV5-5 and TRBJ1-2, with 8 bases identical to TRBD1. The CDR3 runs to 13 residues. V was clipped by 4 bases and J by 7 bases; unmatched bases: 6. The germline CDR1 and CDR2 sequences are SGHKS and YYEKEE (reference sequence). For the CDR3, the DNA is TGTGCCAGCAGCAAAACAGGGGGTCTTGGCTACACCTTC. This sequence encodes CASSKTGGLGYTF.